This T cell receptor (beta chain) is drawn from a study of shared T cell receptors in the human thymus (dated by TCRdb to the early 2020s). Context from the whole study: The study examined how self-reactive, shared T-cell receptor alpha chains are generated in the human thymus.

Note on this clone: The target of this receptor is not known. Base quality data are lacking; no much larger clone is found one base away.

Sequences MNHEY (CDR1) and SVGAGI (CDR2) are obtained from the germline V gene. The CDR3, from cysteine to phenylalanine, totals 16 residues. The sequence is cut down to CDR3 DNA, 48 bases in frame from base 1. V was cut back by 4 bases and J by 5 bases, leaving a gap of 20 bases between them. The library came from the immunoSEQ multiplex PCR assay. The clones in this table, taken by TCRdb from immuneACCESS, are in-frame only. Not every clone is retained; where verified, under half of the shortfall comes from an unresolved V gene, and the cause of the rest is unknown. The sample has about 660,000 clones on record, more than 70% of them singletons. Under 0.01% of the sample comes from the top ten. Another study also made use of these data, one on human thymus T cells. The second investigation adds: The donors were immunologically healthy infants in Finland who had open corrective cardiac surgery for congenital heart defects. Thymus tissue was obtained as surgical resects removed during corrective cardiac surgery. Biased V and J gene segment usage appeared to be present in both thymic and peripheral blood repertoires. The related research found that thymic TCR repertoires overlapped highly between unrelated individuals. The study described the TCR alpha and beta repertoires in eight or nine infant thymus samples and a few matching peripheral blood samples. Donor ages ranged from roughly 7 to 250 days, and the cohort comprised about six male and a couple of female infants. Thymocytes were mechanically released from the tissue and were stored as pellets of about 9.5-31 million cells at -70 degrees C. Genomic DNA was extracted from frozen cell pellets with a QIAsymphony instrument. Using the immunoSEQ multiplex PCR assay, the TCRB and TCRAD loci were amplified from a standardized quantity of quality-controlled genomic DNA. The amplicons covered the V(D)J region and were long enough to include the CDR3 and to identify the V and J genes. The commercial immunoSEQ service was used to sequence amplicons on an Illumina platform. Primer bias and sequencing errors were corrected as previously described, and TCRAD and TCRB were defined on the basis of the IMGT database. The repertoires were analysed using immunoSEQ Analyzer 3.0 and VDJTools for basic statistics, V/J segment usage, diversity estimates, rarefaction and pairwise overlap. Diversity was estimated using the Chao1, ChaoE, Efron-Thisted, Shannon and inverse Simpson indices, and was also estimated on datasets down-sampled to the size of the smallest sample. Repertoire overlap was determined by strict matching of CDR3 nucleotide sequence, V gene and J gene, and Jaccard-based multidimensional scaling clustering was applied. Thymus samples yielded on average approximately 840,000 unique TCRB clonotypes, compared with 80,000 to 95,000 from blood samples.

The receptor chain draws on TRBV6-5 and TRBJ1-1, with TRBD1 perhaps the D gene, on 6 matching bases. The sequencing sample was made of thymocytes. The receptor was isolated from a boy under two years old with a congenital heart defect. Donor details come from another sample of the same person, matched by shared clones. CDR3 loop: CASSFHLGAAWTEAFF. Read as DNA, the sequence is TGTGCCAGCAGTTTCCATTTGGGGGCAGCATGGACTGAAGCTTTCTTT.